Shown below are 32 T cell receptor beta chains from a single sample sequenced in a study of shared clonotypes between healthy human individuals (TCRdb year 2020). The library came from the immunoSEQ multiplex PCR assay. TCRdb took this table from immuneACCESS and kept in-frame rearrangements with V and J called. Such tables lack part of the clones; where checked against another copy, unresolved V genes explain under half of the gap, and the rest is unexplained. For this sample the table gives roughly 700,000 clones, of which around 72% were detected only once. Around 1.6% of the sample rests with the top ten. Sequenced sample: memory CD4+ T cells sorted from blood. Per the publication, the cell subset or site label means: CD45RA-negative fraction. The receptors shown here come from a woman aged 25 to 39 in good health.

This sequence joins TRBV7-9 and TRBJ1-4; 7 bases line up with TRBD1. CDR3 size: 15 residues. V shed 4 bases and J 2 bases; nucleotides not matched to a gene: 4. The germline V gene encodes CDR1 SEHNR and CDR2 FQNEAQ (reference sequence). The CDR3 protein is CASSSRQGTNEKLFF. CDR3 nucleotide sequence: TGTGCCAGCAGCTCGCGACAGGGTACTAATGAAAAACTGTTTTTT.

This clone was seen once. The chain is built from TRBV10-3 and TRBJ2-7, with TRBD2 identical over 11 bases. This CDR3 is built from 18 residues. Germline trimming cut 0 bases from V and 2 bases from J; bases unmatched to any gene: 9. In germline, CDR1 is ENHRY, CDR2 SYGVKD. CDR3 amino acids: CAISESGPGTSGTYEQYF. The CDR3 region has the DNA TGTGCCATCAGTGAGTCGGGTCCCGGGACTAGCGGTACCTACGAGCAGTACTTC.

The V call is TRBV18, the J call TRBJ2-2; the D gene is possibly TRBD2 (6 bases). The CDR3 covers 14 residues. Germline V CDR1 and CDR2: KGHSH, LQKENI. Between the trimmed V and J ends, which lost 3 bases and 8 bases, there was a span of 13 bases. The CDR3 DNA is TGTGCCAGCTCACCCTGGAGGGTCAGAGGGGAGCTGTTTTTT. Protein: CASSPWRVRGELFF.

The gene calls are TRBV19 and TRBJ1-5; D is ambiguous. This CDR3 comprises 14 residues. Between the trimmed V and J ends, which lost 3 bases and 3 bases, there was a span of 9 bases. Germline loops: CDR1 LNHDA, CDR2 SQIVND (reference sequence). CDR3 coding DNA: TGTGCCAGTAGTATGGGAAGATCCAATCAGCCCCAGCATTTT. It translates to CASSMGRSNQPQHF.

The chain carries TRBV6-5 and TRBJ1-6, with unresolved D. The CDR3 spans 14 residues. Trimming stripped 0 bases from V and 7 bases from J, with 7 bases between. Germline CDR1 reads MNHEY; CDR2 reads SVGAGI. This CDR3 is CASSYSGGNSPLHF. CDR3 sequence (DNA): TGTGCCAGCAGTTACTCGGGCGGGAATTCACCCCTCCACTTT.

The chain couples TRBV2 to TRBJ1-5, with D possibly TRBD1 on 5 matching bases. Trimming took 4 bases from V and 0 from J, leaving 13 bases between them. The germline gives CDR1 SNHLY, CDR2 FYNNEI. The CDR3 loop spans 16 amino acids. DNA of the CDR3: TGTGCCAGCAGTGCGAGGGGTGGGCATAGCAATCAGCCCCAGCATTTT. Its protein is CASSARGGHSNQPQHF.

The table lists this clone with a count of one. The chain recombines TRBV7-8 with TRBJ1-1, with no clear D. Trimming took off 3 bases at V and 3 bases at J, with 11 bases between the two ends. Germline CDR1 and CDR2: SGHVS and FQNEAQ. CDR3 length: 14 amino acids. CDR3 DNA sequence: TGTGCCAGCAGCTTCAGAGGGTTGGACACTGAAGCTTTCTTT. It encodes CASSFRGLDTEAFF.

CDR3 in amino acids: CASSRVGTGGYEQYF. The CDR3 DNA is TGTGCCAGTAGTCGAGTTGGGACAGGGGGCTACGAGCAGTACTTC. The genes are TRBV19 and TRBJ2-7; 11 bases match TRBD1. The junction had 6 bases not matched to a gene; V was cut back by 5 bases and J by 3 bases. CDR3 length equals 15 residues. Germline lookup yields CDR1 LNHDA and CDR2 SQIVND (reference sequence).

V usage is TRBV6-5 and J usage is TRBJ1-1; 8 bases are a match to TRBD1. CDR1 and CDR2 (germline): MNHEY, SVGAGI. After removal of 4 bases from V and 8 bases from J, the junction contained 12 bases not matched to a gene. The CDR3 length is 15 residues. The DNA for the CDR3 is TGTGCCAGCAGTTCGCGCCGGACAGGGACCATAGAAGCTTTCTTT. Amino acids: CASSSRRTGTIEAFF.

This clone showed up just a few times. The chain joins TRBV25-1 to TRBJ1-1; D is unclear. Trimming removed 3 bases at V and 2 bases at J, with 4 bases between. There are 12 residues in the CDR3. Germline-derived CDR1 and CDR2 are MGHDK and SYGVNS. CDR3 protein: CASSDSNTEAFF. CDR3 DNA: TGTGCCAGCAGTGACAGTAACACTGAAGCTTTCTTT.

The DNA for the CDR3 is TGCGCCAGCACCCCCGCGGGAGGGCCGTTCCACGAGCAGTACTTC. It translates to CASTPAGGPFHEQYF. The chain links TRBV5-1 to TRBJ2-7; 9 nucleotides match TRBD2. Per germline, CDR1 SGHRS and CDR2 YFSETQ. There are 15 residues in the CDR3. Trimming at V came to 6 bases and at J to 5 bases, leaving 12 bases not matched to a gene.

The chain combines TRBV27 with TRBJ2-7; TRBD1 agrees at 8 bases. This CDR3 is 15 amino acids long. V lost 5 bases and J lost 3; bases outside the gene matches: 9. Germline V CDR1 and CDR2: MNHEY, SMNVEV (reference sequence). The CDR3 loop reads CASSPARTGLYEQYF. As DNA, the CDR3 is TGTGCCAGCAGTCCGGCCCGGACAGGGCTCTACGAGCAGTACTTC.

This clone was seen only a few times. The chain couples TRBV2 to TRBJ2-6; TRBD1 agrees at 7 bases. Germline V CDR1 and CDR2: SNHLY, FYNNEI. V dropped 7 bases and J dropped 4; count of bases not matched to a gene: 10. The CDR3 loop spans 16 amino acids. DNA of the CDR3: TGTGCCAGCACCAGGACAGGCCTTAGGGGGGCCAACGTCCTGACTTTC. Its protein is CASTRTGLRGANVLTF. Using reference TRBV2 and TRBJ2-6 for the parts outside the CDR3, the full variable domain is EPEVTQTPSHQVTQMGQEVILRCVPISNHLYFYWYRQILGQKVEFLVSFYNNEISEKSEIFDDQFSVERPDGSNFTLKIRSTKLEDSAMYFCASTRTGLRGANVLTFGAGSRLTVL.

J is TRBJ2-7 and V is TRBV11-2; D is undetermined. Germline V gene data show CDR1 as SGHAT and CDR2 as FQNNGV. The CDR3 spans 15 residues. Trimming left V 4 bases short and J 2 bases short, with 15 bases between. Here the CDR3 reads CASSWSSDITYEQYF. CDR3 DNA: TGTGCCAGCAGCTGGTCAAGCGACATAACCTACGAGCAGTACTTC.

This clone has at least ten counts. The V gene is TRBV19, the J gene TRBJ2-5; 9 bases are a match to TRBD2. The CDR3 sequence is 15 residues long. Germline assignment: CDR1 LNHDA and CDR2 SQIVND (reference sequence). The V gene end was trimmed by 6 bases and the J gene end by 5 bases; junction bases not matched to a gene: 10. CDR3 region: CASSRGGVIGETQYF. CDR3 bases: TGTGCCAGTAGCCGCGGGGGGGTCATAGGCGAGACCCAGTACTTC.

V is TRBV7-9 and J is TRBJ1-1; the D gene is possibly TRBD1 (6 bases). V lost 3 bases and J 2 bases, leaving 13 bases between the germline ends. CDR3 size: 15 residues. Germline assignment: CDR1 SEHNR and CDR2 FQNEAQ (reference sequence). The CDR3 DNA follows: TGTGCCAGCAGCTTTTACAGGGTAAAAAACACTGAAGCTTTCTTT. This codes for CASSFYRVKNTEAFF.

V and J are TRBV6-1 and TRBJ2-7; 8 nucleotides agree with TRBD1. The germline V gene has CDR1 MNHNS and CDR2 SASEGT. The CDR3 covers 13 residues. V lost 8 bases, J lost 8 bases, and 11 bases stayed unmatched. In DNA, the CDR3 is TGTGCCAGCCAGGGACAGGCCAACTTCCAGCAGTACTTC. Translating it yields CASQGQANFQQYF.

This chain joins TRBV20-1 and TRBJ2-7, with TRBD2 identical over 9 bases. Germline V gene lookup returns CDR1 DFQATT and CDR2 SNEGSKA (reference sequence). CDR3 length: 11 residues. Written as DNA, the CDR3 is TGCAGCGGGACTAGCCACTACGAGCAGTACTTC. Translated, it gives CSGTSHYEQYF.

The rearrangement links TRBV6-6 to TRBJ1-1; D not resolved. Trimming pared 0 bases from V and 1 base from J, leaving 9 bases between. The V gene's germline CDR1 is MNHNY and CDR2 SVGAGI (reference sequence). The CDR3 totals 15 residues. The chain's CDR3 is CASSYSESPNTEAFF. CDR3 in DNA: TGTGCCAGCAGTTACTCGGAGTCGCCGAACACTGAAGCTTTCTTT.

This sequence joins TRBV5-1 and TRBJ2-1; 10 nucleotides match TRBD1. CDR3 length equals 16 residues. Losses at the gene ends were 1 base for V and 4 bases for J; bases not matched to a gene: 5. Germline lookup yields CDR1 SGHRS and CDR2 YFSETQ. As DNA, the CDR3 is TGCGCCAGCAGCTTGTCAGGGACAGGGGTTTACAATGAGCAGTTCTTC. This codes for CASSLSGTGVYNEQFF.

Points on this clone: The junction differs from germline at one of its ends, possibly a read error. The chain joins TRBV18 to TRBJ1-2, with D possibly matching TRBD1 (6 bases). CDR3 length: 13 residues. Germline assignment: CDR1 KGHSH and CDR2 LQKENI. This chain's CDR3 is CASSPGPKTGLIF. The CDR3 region has the DNA TGTGCCAGCTCACCTGGTCCCAAGACAGGACTCATCTTC.

The chain carries TRBV19 and TRBJ1-5, with a possible D match to TRBD1 (5 bases). The CDR3 has 14 residues. Germline V gene data show CDR1 as LNHDA and CDR2 as SQIVND (reference sequence). V was pared by 4 bases and J by 2 bases, with 9 bases between. In nucleotides, the CDR3 is TGTGCCAGTAGTACCCAGGGAGGCAATCAGCCCCAGCATTTT. It yields the protein CASSTQGGNQPQHF.

The rearrangement joins TRBV7-2 to TRBJ2-7, with D possibly being TRBD1 or TRBD2 (5 bases each). The V gene's germline CDR1 is SGHTA and CDR2 FQGNSA. The CDR3 spans 14 residues. V lost 4 bases, J lost 5 bases, and 15 bases lay in between. The chain's CDR3 is CASSSRDPTHEQYF. CDR3 bases: TGTGCCAGCAGCTCCCGGGACCCCACACACGAGCAGTACTTC. Using reference TRBV7-2 and TRBJ2-7 for the parts outside the CDR3, the full variable domain is GAGVSQSPSNKVTEKGKDVELRCDPISGHTALYWYRQSLGQGLEFLIYFQGNSAPDKSGLPSDRFSAERTGGSVSTLTIQRTQQEDSAVYLCASSSRDPTHEQYFGPGTRLTVT.

This chain uses TRBV5-1 with TRBJ2-7; D might be TRBD2 (6 bases). The CDR3 is 16 amino acids. Per the germline V gene, CDR1 is SGHRS and CDR2 is YFSETQ. V lost 4 bases to trimming and J lost 2 bases, with 19 bases between them. The CDR3 nucleotides are TGCGCCAGCAGCGCCTCCGGGAGCAGTGACACCTACGAGCAGTACTTC. Translation gives CASSASGSSDTYEQYF.

This clone was seen just once. The same CDR3 can be traced to other DNA sequences in this sample. The rearrangement uses TRBV28 and TRBJ2-7, with no clear D. The CDR3 loop spans 11 amino acids. Germline CDR1 is MDHEN and CDR2 is SYDVKM. Trimming stripped 2 bases from V and 6 bases from J, with 5 bases between. Here the CDR3 reads CASSLRFEQYF. DNA of the CDR3: TGTGCCAGCAGTTTAAGATTCGAGCAGTACTTC.

The chain links TRBV6-4 to TRBJ1-2; D not certain. V shed 5 bases and J shed 4 bases, with 11 bases lying between them. CDR1 is MRHNA, CDR2 SNTAGT, per germline. The CDR3 is made up of 13 amino acids. CDR3 sequence reads: CASSSSSGYGYTF. CDR3 in DNA: TGTGCCAGCAGTTCATCCTCTGGCTATGGCTACACCTTC.

This clone has ten or more counts. The J gene is TRBJ2-1, the V gene TRBV5-1; possibly TRBD2 for D (6 bases). The V end lost 0 bases, the J end lost 4 bases, and 11 bases lay between the germline ends. The germline V gene encodes CDR1 SGHRS and CDR2 YFSETQ. This CDR3 has 15 residues. The DNA of the CDR3 is TGCGCCAGCAGCTTGGTCGGCGGGGAGTACAATGAGCAGTTCTTC. Translated: CASSLVGGEYNEQFF.

The chain recombines TRBV28 with TRBJ1-2; TRBD1 aligns across 7 bases. CDR3 length equals 15 residues. CDR1 and CDR2 from the germline V gene are MDHEN and SYDVKM. Trimming took 1 base from V and 2 from J; bases not matched to a gene: 4. In DNA form, the CDR3 reads TGTGCCAGCAGTTTATCCCCACAGGGGAACTATGGCTACACCTTC. It yields the protein CASSLSPQGNYGYTF.

The chain has TRBV28 and TRBJ1-2; D possibly corresponds to TRBD1 (5 bases). The germline CDR1 and CDR2 sequences are MDHEN and SYDVKM. This CDR3 comprises 14 residues. Between the trimmed V and J ends, which lost 4 bases and 8 bases, there was a span of 17 bases. DNA of the CDR3: TGTGCCAGCAGTTCCCAGGTTCAGGGCGCAGGCTACACCTTC. Translation gives CASSSQVQGAGYTF.

This clone is labeled as medium-sized. This chain links TRBV20-1 with TRBJ1-1; tentative D call: TRBD1 (6 bases). V lost 3 bases and J 8 bases, leaving 10 bases between the germline ends. The CDR3 consists of 11 residues. Germline-derived CDR1 and CDR2 are DFQATT and SNEGSKA (reference sequence). Here the CDR3 reads CSARGTGEAFF. Written as DNA, the CDR3 is TGCAGTGCTAGGGGTACAGGGGAAGCTTTCTTT.

V usage is TRBV6-1 and J usage is TRBJ2-3, with D tentatively TRBD2 (5 bases). V lost 2 bases and J 6 bases, leaving 15 bases between the germline ends. CDR3 size: 15 residues. The germline V gene has CDR1 MNHNS and CDR2 SASEGT. The CDR3 loop is CASSELWRPRDTQYF. The CDR3 DNA is TGTGCCAGCAGTGAATTGTGGAGGCCCCGGGATACGCAGTATTTT.

The rearrangement links TRBV5-1 to TRBJ1-5, with unresolved D. Germline values: CDR1 SGHRS, CDR2 YFSETQ. Trimming cost V 0 bases and J 8 bases, with 12 bases left between them. The CDR3 runs 14 residues. In DNA, the CDR3 is TGCGCCAGCAGCTTGGGGCCTCATTATGAGCCCCAGCATTTT. Its protein product is CASSLGPHYEPQHF.